What follows are 2 T cell receptor beta chains derived from one specimen sequenced in a study of CD8 T cells in ankylosing spondylitis. TCRdb re-called the 5' RACE reads through MiXCR, storing one row per CDR3 protein. The sample records about 250,000 distinct CDR3 sequences, approximately 20% being singletons. Sequences were obtained from blood, either unsorted or a sorted T cell fraction (not recorded which). These receptors all come from a male donor with ankylosing spondylitis or in good health (not recorded which).

This clonotype appeared a few times. A read error may account for a junction end that differs from germline. V is TRBV27 and J is TRBJ2-1, with D perhaps TRBD1 or TRBD2 (5 bases each). The germline CDR1 and CDR2 sequences are MNHEY and SMNVEV (reference sequence). CDR3 length: 14 amino acids. CDR3 bases: TGTGCCAGCAGTCTATCCGGGGCAAACAATGAGCAGTTCTTC. It encodes CASSLSGANNEQFF.

The chain employs TRBV29-1 and TRBJ2-1, with 9 positions matching TRBD2. Germline V gene lookup returns CDR1 SQVTM and CDR2 ANQGSEA. CDR3 size: 14 residues. Unmatched junction bases numbered 9, after V lost 7 bases and J lost 5 bases. CDR3 in DNA: TGCAGCGCCCGGGGACTAGCTAGCCACAATGAGCAGTTCTTC. Translating gives CSARGLASHNEQFF.